The sequence of this TCR beta chain was determined in a study of cytomegalovirus exposure and HLA in healthy donors. Study-level results: Prior analysis indicated that the majority of TCR beta V segments exhibited productivity approximately 90% or approximately 30% of the time.

PCR involved 60 Vbeta and 13 Jbeta primers. Data came from immunoSEQ multiplex PCR; TCRdb stores just in-frame clones and leaves some out. In the table there are some 130,000 clones, over 60% of which are singletons. Worth noting for this clone: The target antigen is unknown.

V trimming: 3 bases; J trimming: 2 bases; junction bases outside the gene matches: 14. This CDR3 region has 18 residues. Germline lookup yields CDR1 SGHAT and CDR2 FQNNGV. Whether this donor was CMV seropositive was not recorded. This chain uses TRBV11-2 with TRBJ2-7; TRBD1 matches at 9 bases. This clonotype originated in a human donor in good health. Sequenced: PBMCs. The CDR3 protein is CASSFRGPGQGFTYEQYF. The CDR3 DNA reads TGTGCCAGCAGCTTCAGGGGACCTGGACAGGGGTTCACCTACGAGCAGTACTTC.